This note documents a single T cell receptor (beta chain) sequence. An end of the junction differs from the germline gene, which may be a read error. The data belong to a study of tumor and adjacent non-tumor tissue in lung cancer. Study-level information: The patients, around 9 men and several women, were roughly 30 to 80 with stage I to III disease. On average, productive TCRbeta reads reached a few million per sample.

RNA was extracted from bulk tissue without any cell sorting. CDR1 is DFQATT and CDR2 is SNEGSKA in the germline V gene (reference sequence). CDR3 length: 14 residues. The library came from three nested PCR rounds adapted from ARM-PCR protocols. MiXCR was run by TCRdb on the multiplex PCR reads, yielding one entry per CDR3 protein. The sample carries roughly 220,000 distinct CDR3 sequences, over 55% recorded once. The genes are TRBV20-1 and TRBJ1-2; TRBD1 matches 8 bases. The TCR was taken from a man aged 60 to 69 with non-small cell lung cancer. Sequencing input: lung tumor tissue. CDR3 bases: TGCAGTGCTACCCAGGGGGCGCGGGACTATGGCTACACTTTC. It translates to CSATQGARDYGYTF.